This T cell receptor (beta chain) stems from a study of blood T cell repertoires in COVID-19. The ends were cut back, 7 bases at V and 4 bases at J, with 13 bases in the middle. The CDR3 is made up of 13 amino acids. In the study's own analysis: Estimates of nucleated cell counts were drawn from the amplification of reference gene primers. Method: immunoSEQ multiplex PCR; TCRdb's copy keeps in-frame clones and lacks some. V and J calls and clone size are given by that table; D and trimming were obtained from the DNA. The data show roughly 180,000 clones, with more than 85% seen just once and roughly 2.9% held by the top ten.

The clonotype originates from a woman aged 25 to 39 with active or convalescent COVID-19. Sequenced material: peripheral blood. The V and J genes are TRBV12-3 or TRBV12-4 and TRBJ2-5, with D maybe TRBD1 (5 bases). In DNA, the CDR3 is TGTGCCAGCACCCCCGCAAGGGGAGAGACCCAGTACTTC. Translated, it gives CASTPARGETQYF.